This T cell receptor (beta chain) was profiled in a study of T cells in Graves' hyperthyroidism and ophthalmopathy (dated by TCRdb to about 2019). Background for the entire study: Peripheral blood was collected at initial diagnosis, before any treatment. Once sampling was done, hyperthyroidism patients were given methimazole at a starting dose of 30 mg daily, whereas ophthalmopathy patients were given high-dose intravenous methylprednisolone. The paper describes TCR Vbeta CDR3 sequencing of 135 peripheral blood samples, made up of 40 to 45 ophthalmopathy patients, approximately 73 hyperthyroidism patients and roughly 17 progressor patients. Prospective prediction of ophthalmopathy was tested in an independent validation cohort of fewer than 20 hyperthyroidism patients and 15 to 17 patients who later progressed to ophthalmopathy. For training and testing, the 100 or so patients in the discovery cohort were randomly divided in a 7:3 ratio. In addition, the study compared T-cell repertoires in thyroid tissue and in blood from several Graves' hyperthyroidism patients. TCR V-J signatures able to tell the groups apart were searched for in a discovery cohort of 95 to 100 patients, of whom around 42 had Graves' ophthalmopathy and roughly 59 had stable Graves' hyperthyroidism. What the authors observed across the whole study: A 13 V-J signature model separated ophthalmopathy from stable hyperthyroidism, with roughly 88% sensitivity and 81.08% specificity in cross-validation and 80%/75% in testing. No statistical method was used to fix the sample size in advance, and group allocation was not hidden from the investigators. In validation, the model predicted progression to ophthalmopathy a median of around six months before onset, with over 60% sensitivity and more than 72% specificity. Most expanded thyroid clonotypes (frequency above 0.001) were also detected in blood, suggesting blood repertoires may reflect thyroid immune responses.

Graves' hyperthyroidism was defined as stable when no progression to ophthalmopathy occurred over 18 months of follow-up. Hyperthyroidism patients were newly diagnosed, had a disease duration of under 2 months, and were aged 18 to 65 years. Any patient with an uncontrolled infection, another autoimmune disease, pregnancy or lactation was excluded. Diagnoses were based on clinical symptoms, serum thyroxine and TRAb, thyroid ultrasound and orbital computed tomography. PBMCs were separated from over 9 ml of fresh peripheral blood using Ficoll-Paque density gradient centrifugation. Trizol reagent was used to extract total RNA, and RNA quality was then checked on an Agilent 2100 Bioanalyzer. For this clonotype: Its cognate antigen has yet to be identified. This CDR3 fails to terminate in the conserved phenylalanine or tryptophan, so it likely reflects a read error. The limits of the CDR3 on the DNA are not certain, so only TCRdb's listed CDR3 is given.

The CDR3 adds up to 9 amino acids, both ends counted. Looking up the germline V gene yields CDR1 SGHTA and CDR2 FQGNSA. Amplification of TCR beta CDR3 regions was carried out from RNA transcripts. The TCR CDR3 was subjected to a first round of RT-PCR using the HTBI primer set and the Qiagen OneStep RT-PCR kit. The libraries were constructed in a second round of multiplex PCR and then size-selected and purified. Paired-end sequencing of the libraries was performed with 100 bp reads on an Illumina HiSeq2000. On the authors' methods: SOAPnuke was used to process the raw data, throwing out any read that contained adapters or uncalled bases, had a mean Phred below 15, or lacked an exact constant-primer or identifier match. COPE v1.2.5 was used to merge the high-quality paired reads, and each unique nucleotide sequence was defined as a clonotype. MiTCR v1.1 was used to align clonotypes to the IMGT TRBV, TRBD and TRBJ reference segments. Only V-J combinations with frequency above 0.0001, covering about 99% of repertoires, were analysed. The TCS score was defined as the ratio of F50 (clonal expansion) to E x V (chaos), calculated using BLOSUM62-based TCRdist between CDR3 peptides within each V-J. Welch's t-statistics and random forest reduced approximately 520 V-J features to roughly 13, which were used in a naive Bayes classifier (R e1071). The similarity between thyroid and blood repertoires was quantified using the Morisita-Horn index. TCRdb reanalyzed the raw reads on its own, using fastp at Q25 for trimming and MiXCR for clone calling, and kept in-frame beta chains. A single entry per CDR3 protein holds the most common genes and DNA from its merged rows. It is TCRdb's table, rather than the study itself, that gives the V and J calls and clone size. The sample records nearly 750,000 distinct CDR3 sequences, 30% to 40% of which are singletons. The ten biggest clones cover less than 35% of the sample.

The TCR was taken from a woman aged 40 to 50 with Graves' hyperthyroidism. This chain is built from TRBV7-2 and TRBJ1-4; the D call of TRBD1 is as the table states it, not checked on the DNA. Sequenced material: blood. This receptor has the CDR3 CASSLEGAA.